This T cell receptor (beta chain) was retrieved from a study of blood T cell repertoires in COVID-19. Study in general: Whether acute or convalescent, the COVID-19 samples came from the United States, Italy and Spain. Nucleic acid was either cDNA or gDNA, and it came from T cells, B-cell-depleted T cells, or PBMCs.

Participants reported their clinical history, and cohort assignment relied on those reports. The CDR3 totals 18 residues. Trimming removed 5 bases from V and 1 base from J; junction bases left unmatched: 10. Germline V gene data show CDR1 as SGHDN and CDR2 as FVKESK. Original handling: Amplification with reference gene primers provided the estimates of nucleated cell counts. Data came from immunoSEQ multiplex PCR; TCRdb stores just in-frame clones and leaves some out. The DNA was the basis for D and trimming; V, J and clone size are from that table. The repertoire includes 180,000 or so clones, 86% of them detected once, and 8% to 10% sits in the top ten.

Sequenced: PBMCs or T cells enriched from blood (not recorded which). The receptor was isolated from a woman younger than 45 who had recovered from COVID-19. This chain links TRBV14 with TRBJ2-6, with 8 nucleotides matching TRBD1. For the CDR3, the DNA is TGTGCCAGCAGCTATGCAACAGGGGGTGCGTCTGGGGCCAACGTCCTGACTTTC. Protein sequence: CASSYATGGASGANVLTF.